This T cell receptor beta chain was sequenced during a study of T cell repertoires in ileal Crohn's disease. Notes on the study in general: Mucosal expansions were suggested to be mainly CD8 T cells. Every patient over 26.8% clonality showed endoscopic recurrence. Postoperative endoscopy occurred within one year, median 6.9 months. Compared with non-smokers, active smokers at surgery showed more clonal expansions.

Time point of the sample: neoterminal ileum biopsy at postoperative endoscopy, about 6 months after surgery. Sequencing was performed with immunoSEQ multiplex PCR; in TCRdb, only in-frame clones are kept and a portion is missing. This sample has roughly 4,400 clones, with roughly 80% found just once. As to this clone: Its antigen is not identified.

CDR3 length equals 13 residues. V dropped 2 bases and J dropped 3 bases, with 4 bases sitting between them. Germline-derived CDR1 and CDR2 are MRHNA and SNTAGT. The clonotype was recovered from an adult with Crohn's disease. Sequencing was carried out using ileal tissue. The chain links TRBV6-4 to TRBJ2-2; D unresolved. DNA of the CDR3: TGTGCCAGCAGTGACAGGGACACCGGGGAGCTGTTTTTT. Translating it yields CASSDRDTGELFF.